Below, 4 T cell receptor beta chains from the same sample are listed, as sequenced in a study of tumor-infiltrating lymphocytes in localized non-small cell lung cancer (dated by TCRdb to about 2021). Preparation of the library involved the immunoSEQ multiplex PCR assay. Not all clones reach the TCRdb copy of this immuneACCESS table, which keeps in-frame sequences only. Checked studies attribute under half of the gap to unresolved V genes and leave the rest unexplained. This sample has 25,000 to 30,000 clones in its table, and 70% to 90% of those were observed once. In total, the top ten clones hold about 1.9% of the sample. The specimen sequenced was lung tumor tissue. The receptors originated from a human donor with non-small cell lung cancer.

J is TRBJ2-1 and V is TRBV14; D perhaps matches TRBD1 (5 bases). CDR3 length: 16 residues. Trimming pared 1 base from V and 0 bases from J, leaving 10 bases between. Germline V lookup: CDR1 SGHDN, CDR2 FVKESK. The CDR3 bases are TGTGCCAGCAGCCAAGGGAAGGGGCTCTCCTACAATGAGCAGTTCTTC. Translated: CASSQGKGLSYNEQFF.

CDR3 sequence (DNA): TGCGCCAGCAGCCCGCCGGCCGGGGAGCTGTTTTTT. Its translation: CASSPPAGELFF. This chain joins TRBV4-3 and TRBJ2-2; D ambiguous. Trimming removed 4 bases from V and 6 bases from J, with 6 bases in between. From germline, CDR1 is LGHNA and CDR2 YSLEER. The CDR3 loop spans 12 amino acids.

This clone was found a few times. The chain recombines TRBV6-1 with TRBJ2-2; unclear D gene. V was cut by 5 bases and J by 3 bases, with 10 bases left in between. Per the germline V gene, CDR1 is MNHNS and CDR2 is SASEGT. The CDR3 loop spans 14 amino acids. CDR3 in DNA: TGTGCCAGCAGTTCCCTATGGGACACCGGGGAGCTGTTTTTT. This gives the protein CASSSLWDTGELFF.

Points on this clone: Sequence at one end of the junction differs from germline and may be a read error. The chain joins TRBV7-7 to TRBJ2-1; 10 nucleotides match TRBD1. The CDR3 sequence is 14 residues long. Germline CDR1 reads SSHAT; CDR2 reads FNYEAQ (reference sequence). CDR3 nucleotide sequence: TGTGCTAGCAGCTTAGGGACAGGGGACAATGAGCAGTTCTTC. Translating it yields CASSLGTGDNEQFF.